What follows are 15 T cell receptor beta chains derived from one specimen sequenced in a study of response to subunit inactivated influenza vaccine. From the RT-PCR reads, TCRdb called clonotypes with MiXCR, one entry per CDR3 protein. The table records 860,000 or so distinct CDR3 sequences, 20% to 25% of them present only once. The source was PBMCs from blood, collected roughly 5 days after vaccination. The receptors derive from a man in his fifties or sixties who received an inactivated influenza vaccine.

V usage is TRBV7-8 and J usage is TRBJ2-2; D call uncertain. Germline V lookup: CDR1 SGHVS, CDR2 FQNEAQ. The V and J ends lost 10 bases and 0 bases respectively, with 18 bases between them. This CDR3 contains 16 residues. CDR3: CATRLGISANTGELFF. Written as DNA, the CDR3 is TGTGCCACAAGGCTGGGGATATCCGCGAACACCGGGGAGCTGTTTTTT. Full variable domain (rest looked up from reference TRBV7-8 and TRBJ2-2): GAGVSQSPRYKVAKRGQDVALRCDPISGHVSLFWYQQALGQGPEFLTYFQNEAQLDKSGLPSDRFFAERPEGSVSTLKIQRTQQEDSAVYLCATRLGISANTGELFFGEGSRLTVL.

This chain links TRBV7-9 with TRBJ2-2; 13 nucleotides match TRBD2. There are 16 residues in the CDR3. Germline V gene data show CDR1 as SEHNR and CDR2 as FQNEAQ (reference sequence). Trimming removed 6 bases from V and 4 bases from J; junction bases left unmatched: 5. The CDR3 reads CASRRRTSGGTGELFF. For the CDR3, the DNA is TGTGCCAGCAGACGAAGGACTAGCGGGGGCACCGGGGAGCTGTTTTTT.

In its sample, this clonotype was seen many times. One end of the junction varies from germline; a read error may be responsible. This chain uses TRBV7-2 with TRBJ2-5; D unresolved. Germline V gives CDR1 SGHTA, CDR2 FQGNSA. The CDR3 consists of 14 residues. For the CDR3, the DNA is TGCGCCAGCAGCTTGGTTGGGCCCCAAGAGACCCAGTACTTC. It translates to CASSLVGPQETQYF.

The V call is TRBV3-1, the J call TRBJ2-1; D might be TRBD1 (5 bases). With 1 base removed from V and 4 bases from J, the gap between germline ends came to 11 bases. From germline, CDR1 is LGHDT and CDR2 YNNKEL (reference sequence). The CDR3 spans 15 residues. As DNA, the CDR3 is TGTGCCAGCAGCCAAGTTGGGGCCAGATACAATGAGCAGTTCTTC. Its translation is CASSQVGARYNEQFF.

In its sample, this clonotype was seen a few times. J is TRBJ2-5 and V is TRBV7-8; D uncertain. CDR1 is SGHVS, CDR2 FQNEAQ, per germline. The CDR3 runs to 13 residues. V was pared by 6 bases and J by 5 bases, with 13 bases between. The CDR3 DNA reads TGTGCCAGCAGTTTGGCGGATAAGGAGACCCAGTACTTC. Translated, it gives CASSLADKETQYF.

With regard to this clonotype: This may be a read error: a much more frequent sequence differs by one nucleotide. It is likely a read error, because the conserved phenylalanine at the end of the CDR3 is missing. The rearrangement uses TRBV4-3 and TRBJ2-7; D is undetermined. The length of the CDR3 is 15 residues. CDR1 LGHNA and CDR2 YSLEER come from the germline V gene. The CDR3 DNA follows: TGCACCCGACACCCTCCTACGCCCTCCTCCTACGAGCAGTACTCC. It encodes CTRHPPTPSSYEQYS.

This clonotype showed up many times. The rearrangement joins TRBV25-1 to TRBJ2-1; D remains ambiguous. Trimming pared 3 bases from V and 10 bases from J, leaving 13 bases between. Germline V lookup: CDR1 MGHDK, CDR2 SYGVNS. The CDR3 is made up of 13 amino acids. CDR3 sequence (DNA): TGTGCCAGCAGTGAGGTAGGCAGCTGGGAGCAGTTCTTC. This sequence encodes CASSEVGSWEQFF.

There are a few counts of this clonotype. The chain employs TRBV10-3 and TRBJ2-5; the match to TRBD1 covers 7 bases. Germline lookup yields CDR1 ENHRY and CDR2 SYGVKD. V was pared by 5 bases and J by 5 bases, with 11 bases of the junction left unmatched. The CDR3 is 15 residues long. The CDR3 region is CAISTSSGGSETQYF. The CDR3 nucleotides read TGTGCCATCAGTACCTCGTCAGGGGGATCGGAGACCCAGTACTTC.

This clonotype was picked up a small number of times. The chain recombines TRBV5-1 with TRBJ1-4, with no clear D. Trimming removed 0 bases at V and 0 bases at J, with 12 bases between. Germline assignment: CDR1 SGHRS and CDR2 YFSETQ. The CDR3 contains 17 residues. CDR3 DNA: TGCGCCAGCAGCTTGGCCAGATCGGTTGCAACTAATGAAAAACTGTTTTTT. It yields the protein CASSLARSVATNEKLFF.

This clonotype was observed a handful of times. V is TRBV14 and J is TRBJ2-7, with D perhaps being TRBD1 or TRBD2 (6 bases each). There are 15 residues in the CDR3. With 1 base removed from V and 7 bases from J, the gap between germline ends came to 17 bases. Germline lookup yields CDR1 SGHDN and CDR2 FVKESK. The CDR3: CASSQGRGGTGEQYF. DNA for the CDR3: TGTGCCAGCAGCCAAGGAAGAGGGGGGACGGGTGAGCAGTACTTC.

CDR3 residues: CASSQDGSYTGELFF. DNA of the CDR3: TGTGCCAGCAGCCAAGATGGCTCGTACACCGGGGAGCTGTTTTTT. This chain uses TRBV4-2 with TRBJ2-2; D call uncertain. The CDR3 is made up of 15 amino acids. The V gene's germline CDR1 is LGHNA and CDR2 YNFKEQ. Trimming left V 0 bases short and J 3 bases short, with 8 bases between.

Only a few counts were recorded for this clonotype. The rearrangement links TRBV5-1 to TRBJ1-3; no clear D gene. The CDR3 has 15 residues. V dropped 0 bases and J dropped 2 bases, with 9 bases sitting between them. Germline CDR1 is SGHRS and CDR2 is YFSETQ. CDR3 bases: TGCGCCAGCAGCTTGGACACACGAACTGGAAACACCATATATTTT. It specifies CASSLDTRTGNTIYF.

This clonotype appeared a few times. The rearrangement joins TRBV6-1 to TRBJ2-1; 12 bases map to TRBD2. The V gene's germline CDR1 is MNHNS and CDR2 SASEGT. V shed 7 bases and J 6 bases; nucleotides not matched to a gene: 7. This CDR3 has 15 amino acids. The CDR3 reads CASNSGLAGSNEQFF. CDR3 DNA: TGTGCCAGCAACAGTGGACTAGCGGGGTCCAATGAGCAGTTCTTC.

The chain links TRBV20-1 to TRBJ2-4; 7 positions agree with TRBD2. Germline CDR1 and CDR2: DFQATT and SNEGSKA (reference sequence). The CDR3 consists of 14 residues. V gave up 4 bases and J gave up 3 bases; unmatched junction bases: 6. This CDR3 reads CSANRLAGKNIQYF. The CDR3 DNA sequence: TGCAGTGCTAATAGACTAGCCGGCAAAAACATTCAGTACTTC.

This clonotype was recorded many times. The genes are TRBV5-1 and TRBJ2-7; maybe TRBD2 (6 bases). The V end lost 4 bases, the J end lost 2 bases, and 16 bases lay between the germline ends. CDR1 and CDR2 (germline): SGHRS, YFSETQ. The CDR3 has 15 residues. The CDR3 DNA follows: TGCGCCAGCAGCGCCTCCACGGGAGCCCCCTACGAGCAGTACTTC. This sequence encodes CASSASTGAPYEQYF.